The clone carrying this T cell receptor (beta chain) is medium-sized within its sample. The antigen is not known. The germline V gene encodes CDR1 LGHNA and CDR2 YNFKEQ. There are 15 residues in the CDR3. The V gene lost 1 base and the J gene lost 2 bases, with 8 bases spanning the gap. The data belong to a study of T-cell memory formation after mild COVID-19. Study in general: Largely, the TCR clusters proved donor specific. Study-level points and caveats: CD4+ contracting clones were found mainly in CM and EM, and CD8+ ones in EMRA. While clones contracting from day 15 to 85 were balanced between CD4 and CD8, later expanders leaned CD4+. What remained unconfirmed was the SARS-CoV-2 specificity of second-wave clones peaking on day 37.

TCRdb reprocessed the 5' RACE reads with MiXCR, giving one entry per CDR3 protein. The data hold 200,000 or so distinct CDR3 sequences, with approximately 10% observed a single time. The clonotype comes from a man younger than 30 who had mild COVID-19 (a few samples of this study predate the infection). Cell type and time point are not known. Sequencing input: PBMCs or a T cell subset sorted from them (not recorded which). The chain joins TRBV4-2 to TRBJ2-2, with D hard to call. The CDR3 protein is CASSQASRNTGELFF. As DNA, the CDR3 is TGTGCCAGCAGCCAAGCATCCCGAAACACCGGGGAGCTGTTTTTT.